The present T cell receptor (beta chain) was sequenced within a study of blood T cell repertoires in COVID-19 (dated by TCRdb to between 2020 and 2021). About the study as a whole: Collaborator samples came from the United States, Italy and Spain and covered acute and convalescent phases of COVID-19. The prospective study material was composed of cDNA or gDNA derived from T cells, B-cell-depleted T cells, or PBMCs. The dataset comprised deeply sampled blood TCRbeta repertoires from subjects exposed to, actively infected with, or recovered from COVID-19. The repertoires were made available in a free public database intended to serve as a resource for research on the immune response to SARS-CoV-2. Samples came from the ongoing ImmuneRACE study (first 160 participants) plus 1,254 subjects from 6 global collaborators. A de-identified subject ID, COVID-19 status, age in years and sex were almost always included in the sample metadata. Where HLA class I and class II types were available, the types were taken from metadata supplied by the sample provider, not from assay-based typing.

In the prospective study, participants were roughly 18 to 100 years old, resided in about two dozen geographic areas of the United States, and were enrolled through a virtual design. In the prospective study, participants were assigned to cohorts based on the clinical history participants reported in a screening survey and a study questionnaire. A participant counted as exposed if, within 2 weeks of entering the study, that participant had been in contact with someone who had a PCR-confirmed or clinician-diagnosed COVID-19 case. Each participant in the prospective study had whole blood, serum and a nasopharyngeal or oropharyngeal swab collected by mobile phlebotomists. Prospective study participants could optionally give additional blood draws and questionnaires over an approximately two-month period. Before DNA extraction, prospective study blood samples were shipped either frozen or at room temperature.

Overall results and qualifications from the work: Clinical and demographic metadata were provided uncurated, with the amount varying by source and participant.

TCRbeta CDR3 regions were amplified from genomic DNA using the immunoSEQ Assay, a bias-controlled multiplex PCR. Per the original workflow: Within the assay, amplification of reference gene primers was used to estimate how many nucleated cells each sample contained. To quantify the absolute abundance of each unique TCRbeta CDR3 rearrangement, sequence reads were collapsed and filtered. For each sample, productive Simpson clonality was calculated by taking the square root of Simpson's diversity index across productive rearrangements. This is the immuneACCESS table as TCRdb keeps it, with only in-frame sequences that have V and J called. A part of the clones is gone; compared with another copy, unresolved V genes explain less than half, and the rest is unexplained. V and J calls and clone size are those listed in that table; D and trimming were worked out from the DNA. The sample table holds around 250,000 clones, of which approximately 89% were seen once. The biggest ten clones account for around 3.1% of the sample.

CDR1 and CDR2 were assigned from the germline V gene as SGDLS and YYNGEE. Trimming takes 1 base from V and 4 bases from J, and the germline ends sit 15 bases apart. The CDR3 measures 16 amino acids from cysteine to phenylalanine. The only DNA kept is the CDR3, 48 bases in frame from the first base. Notes on this clone: The target of this receptor is not known. Base-call qualities are not available, and no considerably larger clone is one nucleotide away.

Rearrangement joined TRBV9 to TRBJ1-3, with no confidently assigned D gene. This TCR was recovered from a woman aged 40 to 49 who had been exposed to COVID-19. Sequencing was carried out using PBMCs or T cells enriched from blood (not recorded which). CDR3 region: CASSVSPPGSGNTIYF. The sequenced DNA: TGTGCCAGCAGCGTAAGCCCCCCGGGGTCCGGAAACACCATATATTTT. Full variable domain (CDR3 extended with the reference TRBV9 and TRBJ1-3 proteins): DSGVTQTPKHLITATGQRVTLRCSPRSGDLSVYWYQQSLDQGLQFLIQYYNGEERAKGNILERFSAQQFPDLHSELNLSSLELGDSALYFCASSVSPPGSGNTIYFGEGSWLTVV.